This entry lists 23 T cell receptor beta chains sequenced from one sample in a study of vaccination and CD4 T cells after COVID-19. Researchers used the Oncomine TCR Beta short-read assay to sequence DNA from cultured CD4+ T cells. One entry per CDR3 protein results from TCRdb running MiXCR on the PCR reads. The sample records 20,000 to 30,000 distinct CDR3 sequences, under 50% being singletons. Time point reported: late sampling 161 to 241 days after vaccination in a few convalescent patients. Treatment noted: roughly 10-day PBMC culture with coronavirus spike peptide pools or control peptides (ViraFEST assay). These TCRs' antigens remain unknown. This material consisted of CD4+ T cells from blood, cultured in vitro, taken about 7 months after SARS-CoV-2 vaccination. Source of these receptors: a human donor who had recovered from COVID-19.

Worth noting for this clonotype: One end of the junction fails to match germline, which may point to a read error. This rearrangement joins TRBV19 to TRBJ2-3; D ambiguous. In germline, CDR1 is LNHDA, CDR2 SQIVND (reference sequence). CDR3 length equals 13 residues. The CDR3 DNA reads TGTGCCAGTAATATAGAGGGCACAGATACGCAGTATTTT. Amino acid sequence: CASNIEGTDTQYF.

This chain links TRBV27 with TRBJ1-5; no firm D call. The CDR3 is 16 amino acids. Germline V gene data show CDR1 as MNHEY and CDR2 as SMNVEV (reference sequence). Trimming pared 0 bases from V and 1 base from J, leaving 10 bases between. The CDR3 bases are TGTGCCAGCAGTTTATCGTTTTCGCACAGCAATCAGCCCCAGCATTTT. Protein sequence: CASSLSFSHSNQPQHF.

In its sample, this clonotype was seen once. V gene TRBV20-1 combines with J gene TRBJ2-1; D is perhaps TRBD2 (5 bases). Germline CDR1 reads DFQATT; CDR2 reads SNEGSKA (reference sequence). V was clipped by 0 bases and J by 4 bases, with 19 bases between them. This CDR3 is built from 17 residues. In nucleotides, the CDR3 is TGCAGTGCTAGAGATCATCGGAGAAGGAGGTCTTACAATGAGCAGTTCTTC. It encodes CSARDHRRRRSYNEQFF.

This clonotype appeared a few times. This chain connects TRBV2 to TRBJ1-5; no clear D. The ends were cut back, 3 bases at V and 0 bases at J, with 6 bases in the middle. The CDR3 is made up of 14 amino acids. Germline V CDR1 and CDR2: SNHLY, FYNNEI. The CDR3: CASSDVNSNQPQHF. DNA for the CDR3: TGTGCCAGCAGTGATGTGAATAGCAATCAGCCCCAGCATTTT.

V and J are TRBV7-3 and TRBJ2-5, with 8 nucleotides matching TRBD2. The CDR3 extends over 15 amino acids. Trimming removed 1 base from V and 5 bases from J; junction bases left unmatched: 6. CDR1 and CDR2 from the germline V gene are SGHTA and FQGTGA. The CDR3 nucleotides read TGTGCCAGCAGCTTAAACGGGAGGGCCACCGAGACCCAGTACTTC. Encoded protein: CASSLNGRATETQYF.

This clonotype showed up just a few times. V and J are TRBV20-1 and TRBJ1-1, with D perhaps matching TRBD1 (5 bases). V lost 3 bases to trimming and J lost 2 bases, with 10 bases between them. This CDR3 contains 13 residues. Germline CDR1 DFQATT, CDR2 SNEGSKA (reference sequence). CDR3 sequence (DNA): TGCAGTGCTAGCGGGGGGACCAACACTGAAGCTTTCTTT. It encodes CSASGGTNTEAFF.

This clonotype was counted a few times. The chain uses TRBV20-1 and TRBJ2-7; 10 positions match TRBD2. V lost 7 bases to trimming and J lost 0 bases; unmatched junction nucleotides: 0. Per germline, CDR1 DFQATT and CDR2 SNEGSKA (reference sequence). The CDR3 contains 12 residues. CDR3 sequence (DNA): TGCAGTGTAGCGGGAGGCTCCTACGAGCAGTACTTC. This sequence encodes CSVAGGSYEQYF.

The chain employs TRBV7-2 and TRBJ2-5; D unclear. Trimming removed 1 base from V and 1 base from J, with 4 bases in between. Germline CDR1 SGHTA, CDR2 FQGNSA. The CDR3 covers 13 residues. In DNA, the CDR3 is TGTGCCAGCAGCTTAGTCAGCCAAGAGACCCAGTACTTC. Its translation: CASSLVSQETQYF.

The CDR3 DNA is TGCAGCGTTGGGGGACAGGCCTATGGCTACACCTTC. It encodes CSVGGQAYGYTF. The rearrangement joins TRBV29-1 to TRBJ1-2; 8 bases map to TRBD1. Germline V gene data show CDR1 as SQVTM and CDR2 as ANQGSEA. This CDR3 has 12 amino acids. V trimming: 4 bases; J trimming: 4 bases; junction bases outside the gene matches: 2.

V usage is TRBV6-1 and J usage is TRBJ2-1; TRBD2 aligns across 8 bases. CDR1 and CDR2 (germline): MNHNS, SASEGT. The CDR3 has 16 residues. V shed 5 bases, J shed 3 bases, and the junction held 9 bases outside the gene matches. The CDR3 is CASSTPGGAVYNEQFF. The CDR3, as DNA: TGTGCCAGCAGTACACCCGGGGGGGCGGTCTACAATGAGCAGTTCTTC.

There are a few counts of this clonotype. This sequence joins TRBV15 and TRBJ2-5; 8 bases map to TRBD2. V lost 6 bases to trimming and J lost 2 bases; unmatched junction nucleotides: 11. CDR1 is LNHNV, CDR2 YYDKDF, per germline (reference sequence). The CDR3 loop spans 16 amino acids. CDR3 sequence: CATSGLGGRQQETQYF. The CDR3 DNA sequence: TGTGCCACCAGTGGTCTTGGCGGGAGGCAACAAGAGACCCAGTACTTC. The full variable domain, rest sourced from reference TRBV15 and TRBJ2-5, is DAMVIQNPRYQVTQFGKPVTLSCSQTLNHNVMYWYQQKSSQAPKLLFHYYDKDFNNEADTPDNFQSRRPNTSFCFLDIRSPGLGDTAMYLCATSGLGGRQQETQYFGPGTRLLVL.

In the case of this clonotype: At one boundary the junction diverges from the germline segment, which might be a read error. J is TRBJ2-7 and V is TRBV7-7, with 7 bases lining up with TRBD2. Germline CDR1 SSHAT, CDR2 FNYEAQ (reference sequence). CDR3 length: 14 amino acids. CDR3: CASSPQRGAYEQYF. The CDR3, as DNA: TGTGCTAGCAGCCCCCAGCGGGGCGCCTACGAGCAGTACTTC.

This chain uses TRBV20-1 with TRBJ2-5; 8 bases are shared with TRBD2. Germline values: CDR1 DFQATT, CDR2 SNEGSKA (reference sequence). Germline trimming cut 6 bases from V and 0 bases from J; bases unmatched to any gene: 6. The CDR3 loop spans 14 amino acids. The CDR3 DNA sequence: TGCAGTGCATTACTAGCGGCGAACCAAGAGACCCAGTACTTC. Residues: CSALLAANQETQYF.

This chain connects TRBV20-1 to TRBJ2-2, with TRBD2 as a possible D gene (5 bases). V lost 5 bases and J 0 bases, leaving 10 bases between the germline ends. The germline V gene encodes CDR1 DFQATT and CDR2 SNEGSKA (reference sequence). The CDR3 loop spans 14 amino acids. CDR3: CSAPRAANTGELFF. DNA of the CDR3: TGCAGTGCTCCGCGGGCCGCGAACACCGGGGAGCTGTTTTTT.

The genes are TRBV7-8 and TRBJ1-2; possible D gene TRBD1, 6 bases. Germline V gene lookup returns CDR1 SGHVS and CDR2 FQNEAQ. V shed 1 base and J shed 2 bases, with 11 bases lying between them. The CDR3 has 15 residues. The CDR3 DNA reads as TGTGCCAGCAGCTTAGTTGGGGGCGGAAACTATGGCTACACCTTC. Protein: CASSLVGGGNYGYTF.

The chain is built from TRBV6-1 and TRBJ1-2; 10 nucleotides match TRBD1. The CDR3 is 15 amino acids. V gave up 6 bases and J gave up 6 bases; unmatched junction bases: 10. CDR1 and CDR2 (germline): MNHNS, SASEGT. CDR3 protein: CASRLAGTGDHGYTF. The CDR3 DNA is TGTGCCAGCAGATTGGCCGGGACAGGGGATCATGGCTACACCTTC.

The chain is built from TRBV10-3 and TRBJ2-5; D is unclear. Germline V gene lookup returns CDR1 ENHRY and CDR2 SYGVKD. Trimming took off 10 bases at V and 2 bases at J, with 11 bases between the two ends. CDR3 length equals 12 residues. The CDR3 protein is CASRESQETQYF. The CDR3 DNA follows: TGTGCCAGCCGAGAGAGTCAAGAGACCCAGTACTTC.

The J gene is TRBJ2-5, the V gene TRBV5-1; D is ambiguous. The CDR3 is made up of 12 amino acids. V was clipped by 0 bases and J by 5 bases, with 5 bases between them. Germline V gene sequence: CDR1 SGHRS, CDR2 YFSETQ. CDR3 amino acids: CASSLARETQYF. The CDR3 DNA sequence: TGCGCCAGCAGCTTGGCCAGGGAGACCCAGTACTTC.

V usage is TRBV7-2 and J usage is TRBJ2-2; D not certain. The CDR3 has 16 amino acids. CDR1 SGHTA and CDR2 FQGNSA come from the germline V gene. V lost 1 base and J 0 bases, leaving 9 bases between the germline ends. CDR3 bases: TGTGCCAGCAGCTTAGTAGGGCGGACGAACACCGGGGAGCTGTTTTTT. Protein: CASSLVGRTNTGELFF.

The CDR3 nucleotides read TGTGCCAGCAGCCCGAGTAGCGGGGGCTACGAGCAGTACTTC. Its translation is CASSPSSGGYEQYF. This chain joins TRBV7-2 and TRBJ2-7; 9 nucleotides line up with TRBD2. After removal of 5 bases from V and 3 bases from J, the junction contained 5 bases not matched to a gene. Per germline, CDR1 SGHTA and CDR2 FQGNSA. The CDR3 runs 14 residues.

V is TRBV19 and J is TRBJ2-1; the D is unclear. Germline V gives CDR1 LNHDA, CDR2 SQIVND (reference sequence). V gave up 1 base and J gave up 0 bases, with 7 bases separating them. This CDR3 is built from 15 residues. CDR3 DNA sequence: TGTGCCAGTAGTATAGTACAGAGCTCCTACAATGAGCAGTTCTTC. Translation gives CASSIVQSSYNEQFF.

In its sample, this clonotype was seen a few times. The chain has TRBV15 and TRBJ2-2; TRBD1 aligns across 8 bases. CDR3 size: 13 residues. V shed 5 bases and J 8 bases; nucleotides not matched to a gene: 4. CDR1 LNHNV and CDR2 YYDKDF come from the germline V gene (reference sequence). CDR3 sequence reads: CATSLTGDGELFF. CDR3 in DNA: TGTGCCACCAGCCTGACAGGGGATGGGGAGCTGTTTTTT.

The genes are TRBV6-2 or TRBV6-3 and TRBJ2-7, with TRBD2 matching 7 bases. CDR3 length: 15 residues. Unmatched junction bases numbered 9, after V lost 1 base and J lost 6 bases. Germline-derived CDR1 and CDR2 are MNHEY and SVGEGT. As DNA, the CDR3 is TGTGCCAGCAGTTACTTCGGCGGGAGATCCGGCGAGCAGTACTTC. Translation: CASSYFGGRSGEQYF.